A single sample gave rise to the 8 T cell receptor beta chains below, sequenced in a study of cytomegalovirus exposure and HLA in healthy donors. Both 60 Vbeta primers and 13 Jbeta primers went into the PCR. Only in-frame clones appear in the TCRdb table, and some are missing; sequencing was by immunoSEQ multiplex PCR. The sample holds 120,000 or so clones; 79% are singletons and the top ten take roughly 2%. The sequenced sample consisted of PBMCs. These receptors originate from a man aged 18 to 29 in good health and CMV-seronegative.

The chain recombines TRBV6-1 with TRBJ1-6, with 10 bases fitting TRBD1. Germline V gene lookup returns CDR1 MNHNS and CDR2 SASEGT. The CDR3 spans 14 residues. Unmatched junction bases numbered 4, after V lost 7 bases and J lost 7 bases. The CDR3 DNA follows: TGTGCCAGCATCCGGACAGGGGGGAATTCACCCCTCCACTTT. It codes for CASIRTGGNSPLHF.

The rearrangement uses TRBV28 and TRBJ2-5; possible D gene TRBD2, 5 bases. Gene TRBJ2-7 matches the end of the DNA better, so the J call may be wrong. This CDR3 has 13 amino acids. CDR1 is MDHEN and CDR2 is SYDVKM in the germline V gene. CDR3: CASSSSGTYEQYF. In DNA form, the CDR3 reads TGTGCCAGCAGTTCAAGCGGTACCTACGAGCAGTACTTC.

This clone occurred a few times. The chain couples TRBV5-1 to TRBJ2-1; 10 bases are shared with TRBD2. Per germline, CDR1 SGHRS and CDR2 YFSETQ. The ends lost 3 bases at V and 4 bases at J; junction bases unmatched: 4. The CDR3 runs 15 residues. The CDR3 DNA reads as TGCGCCAGCAGCTCCCTAGCGGGAGCGTACAATGAGCAGTTCTTC. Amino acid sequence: CASSSLAGAYNEQFF.

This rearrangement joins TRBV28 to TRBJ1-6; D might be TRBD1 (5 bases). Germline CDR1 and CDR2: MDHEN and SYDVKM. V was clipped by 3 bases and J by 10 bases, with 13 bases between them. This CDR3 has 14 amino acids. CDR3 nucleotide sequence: TGTGCCAGCAGTTTTCCCCAGGGTTACTCACCCCTCCACTTT. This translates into CASSFPQGYSPLHF. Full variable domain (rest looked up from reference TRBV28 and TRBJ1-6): DVKVTQSSRYLVKRTGEKVFLECVQDMDHENMFWYRQDPGLGLRLIYFSYDVKMKEKGDIPEGYSVSREKKERFSLILESASTNQTSMYLCASSFPQGYSPLHFGNGTRLTVT.

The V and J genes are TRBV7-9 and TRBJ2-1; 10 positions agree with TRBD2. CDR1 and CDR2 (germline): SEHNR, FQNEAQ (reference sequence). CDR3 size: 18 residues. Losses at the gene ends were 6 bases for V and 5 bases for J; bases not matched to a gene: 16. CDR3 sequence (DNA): TGTGCCAGCAGGACCCCCGAGCCAGGACTAGCGGAACACAATGAGCAGTTCTTC. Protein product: CASRTPEPGLAEHNEQFF. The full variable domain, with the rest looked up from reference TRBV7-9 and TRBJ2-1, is DTGVSQNPRHKITKRGQNVTFRCDPISEHNRLYWYRQTLGQGPEFLTYFQNEAQLEKSRLLSDRFSAERPKGSFSTLEIQRTEQGDSAMYLCASRTPEPGLAEHNEQFFGPGTRLTVL.

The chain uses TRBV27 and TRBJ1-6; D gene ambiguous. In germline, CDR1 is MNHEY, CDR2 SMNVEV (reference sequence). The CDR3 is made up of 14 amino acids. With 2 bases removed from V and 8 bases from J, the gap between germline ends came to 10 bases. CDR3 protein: CASSLTSGYSPLHF. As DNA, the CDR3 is TGTGCCAGCAGTTTAACGTCGGGTTATTCACCCCTCCACTTT.

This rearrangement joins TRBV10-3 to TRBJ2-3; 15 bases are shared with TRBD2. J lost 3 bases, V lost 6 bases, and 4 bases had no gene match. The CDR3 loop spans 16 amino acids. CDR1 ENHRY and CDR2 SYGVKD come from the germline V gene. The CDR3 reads CAIRRTSGGGTDTQYF. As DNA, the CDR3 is TGTGCCATCAGACGGACTAGCGGGGGGGGGACAGATACGCAGTATTTT.

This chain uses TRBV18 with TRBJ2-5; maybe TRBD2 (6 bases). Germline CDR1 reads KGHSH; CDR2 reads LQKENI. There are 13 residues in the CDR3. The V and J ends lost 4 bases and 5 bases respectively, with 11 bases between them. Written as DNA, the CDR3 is TGTGCCAGCTCACTGAACCGGGGGGAGACCCAGTACTTC. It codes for CASSLNRGETQYF.